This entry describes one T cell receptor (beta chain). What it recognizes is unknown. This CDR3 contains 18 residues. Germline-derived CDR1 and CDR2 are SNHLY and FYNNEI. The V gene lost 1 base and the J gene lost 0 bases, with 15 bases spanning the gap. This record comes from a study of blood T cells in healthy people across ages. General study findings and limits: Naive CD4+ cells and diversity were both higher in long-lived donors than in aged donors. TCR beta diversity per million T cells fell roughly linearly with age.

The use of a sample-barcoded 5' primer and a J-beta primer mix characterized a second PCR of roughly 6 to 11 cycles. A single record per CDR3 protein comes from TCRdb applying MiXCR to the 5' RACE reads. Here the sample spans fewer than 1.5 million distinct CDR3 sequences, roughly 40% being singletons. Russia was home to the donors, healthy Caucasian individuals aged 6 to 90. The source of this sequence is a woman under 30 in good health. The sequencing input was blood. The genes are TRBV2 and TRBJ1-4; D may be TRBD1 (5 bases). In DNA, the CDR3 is TGTGCCAGCAGTGAAGTCAGGACACGAACTACAACTAATGAAAAACTGTTTTTT. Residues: CASSEVRTRTTTNEKLFF. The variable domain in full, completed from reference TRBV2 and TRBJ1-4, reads EPEVTQTPSHQVTQMGQEVILRCVPISNHLYFYWYRQILGQKVEFLVSFYNNEISEKSEIFDDQFSVERPDGSNFTLKIRSTKLEDSAMYFCASSEVRTRTTTNEKLFFGSGTQLSVL.